This T cell receptor beta chain was identified in a study of blood T cells in healthy people across ages. For this clonotype: The antigen remains undetermined.

The sample providers were healthy Caucasian people from Russia, aged roughly 6 to 95. Using a J-beta primer mix together with a sample-barcoded 5' primer, a second PCR was run for roughly 6 to 11 cycles. TCRdb reprocessed the 5' RACE reads via MiXCR and lists one record per CDR3 protein. The repertoire holds over 1,200,000 distinct CDR3 sequences, with roughly 59% as singletons. Points from the study as a whole: No one knew whether donors had CMV, which possibly confounded expanded clonotype changes. Diversity was estimated from one million T cells, and these estimates were considered underestimates.

This CDR3 region has 15 residues. V shed 3 bases and J shed 4 bases, with 10 bases lying between them. The chain uses TRBV12-3 or TRBV12-4 and TRBJ2-6, with D unclear. This clonotype originated in a man between 18 and 29 years old in good health. The sequenced sample consisted of blood. The CDR3 is CASSFERSGANVLTF. CDR3 DNA: TGTGCCAGCAGTTTCGAACGATCCGGGGCCAACGTCCTGACTTTC.